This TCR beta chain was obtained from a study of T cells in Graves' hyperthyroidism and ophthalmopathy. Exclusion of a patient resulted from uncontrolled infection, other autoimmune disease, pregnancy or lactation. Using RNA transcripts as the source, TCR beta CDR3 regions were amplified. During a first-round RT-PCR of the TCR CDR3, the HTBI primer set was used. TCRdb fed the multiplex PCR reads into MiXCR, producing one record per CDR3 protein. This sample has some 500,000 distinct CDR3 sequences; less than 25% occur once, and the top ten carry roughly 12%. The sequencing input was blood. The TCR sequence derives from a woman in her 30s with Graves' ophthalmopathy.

CDR3 DNA: TGTGCCAGCAGTTACTTCGGGACTAGCGGGGGGACTCTCCAAGAGACCCAGTACTTC. Protein: CASSYFGTSGGTLQETQYF. This chain uses TRBV6-2 or TRBV6-3 with TRBJ2-5, with 15 bases identical to TRBD2. Germline V gene data show CDR1 as MNHEY and CDR2 as SVGEGT. The CDR3 is made up of 19 amino acids. Germline trimming cut 1 base from V and 1 base from J; bases unmatched to any gene: 7.